These T cell receptor beta chains were read from a single sample in a study of T cell responses to AZD1222 COVID-19 vaccine. The table came from immunoSEQ multiplex PCR; TCRdb's copy has only in-frame clones and leaves some out. The sample has about 150,000 clones; roughly 90% are singletons. The sample consisted of peripheral blood, taken on day 0 of AZD1222 vaccination. The receptors originated from an adult in good health. Both conserved end residues are part of each CDR3. A D gene is named only where the DNA matches it firmly. Clone size, where shown, is once, few, many, or a class for clones that have expanded.

clone size: -; V gene: TRBV18; J gene: TRBJ2-7; D gene: -; CDR3 protein: CASSSGQSLYEQYF; CDR3 DNA: TGTGCCAGCTCATCAGGACAGAGCCTCTACGAGCAGTACTTC
clone size: -; V gene: TRBV5-1; J gene: TRBJ1-6; D gene: -; CDR3 protein: CASSFAGLDNSPLHF; CDR3 DNA: TGCGCCAGCAGCTTTGCAGGGTTGGATAATTCACCCCTCCACTTT
clone size: -; V gene: TRBV5-1; J gene: TRBJ2-7; D gene: TRBD1; CDR3 protein: CASSSATGDGYEQYF; CDR3 DNA: TGCGCCAGCAGCTCTGCGACAGGGGATGGTTACGAGCAGTACTTC
clone size: -; V gene: TRBV12-3/TRBV12-4; J gene: TRBJ1-2; D gene: -; CDR3 protein: CASSVGPNYGYTF; CDR3 DNA: TGTGCCAGCAGTGTGGGTCCTAACTATGGCTACACCTTC
clone size: -; V gene: TRBV27; J gene: TRBJ1-1; D gene: -; CDR3 protein: CASSSASMNTEAFF; CDR3 DNA: TGTGCCAGCAGCTCGGCTAGCATGAACACTGAAGCTTTCTTT
clone size: -; V gene: TRBV5-1; J gene: TRBJ1-1; D gene: -; CDR3 protein: CASSLGPGAEAFF; CDR3 DNA: TGCGCCAGCAGCCTGGGGCCAGGCGCTGAAGCTTTCTTT
clone size: -; V gene: TRBV5-4; J gene: TRBJ1-1; D gene: -; CDR3 protein: CASRTVPMNTEAFF; CDR3 DNA: TGTGCCAGCAGGACCGTGCCTATGAACACTGAAGCTTTCTTT
clone size: -; V gene: TRBV7-8; J gene: TRBJ1-5; D gene: -; CDR3 protein: CASSLEVWQPQHF; CDR3 DNA: TGTGCCAGCAGCTTAGAGGTATGGCAGCCCCAGCATTTT
clone size: -; V gene: TRBV5-1; J gene: TRBJ1-2; D gene: -; CDR3 protein: CASREGLLEALYGYTF; CDR3 DNA: TGCGCCAGCAGGGAAGGGCTCCTCGAGGCACTATATGGCTACACCTTC
clone size: -; V gene: TRBV7-6; J gene: TRBJ1-5; D gene: -; CDR3 protein: CASSLAPTDPSNQPQHF; CDR3 DNA: TGTGCCAGCAGCTTAGCGCCCACAGACCCTAGCAATCAGCCCCAGCATTTT
clone size: once; V gene: TRBV5-1; J gene: TRBJ1-2; D gene: -; CDR3 protein: CASSWDGKGGYTF; CDR3 DNA: TGCGCCAGCAGCTGGGACGGGAAAGGTGGCTACACCTTC
clone size: -; V gene: TRBV2; J gene: TRBJ2-5; D gene: -; CDR3 protein: CASSGGLGQETQYF; CDR3 DNA: TGTGCCAGCAGTGGGGGTTTGGGACAAGAGACCCAGTACTTC
clone size: -; V gene: TRBV4-1; J gene: TRBJ1-3; D gene: TRBD1; CDR3 protein: CASSQDEGRGTGGRNTIYF; CDR3 DNA: TGCGCCAGCAGCCAAGATGAGGGTCGGGGGACAGGGGGCAGAAACACCATATATTTT